The 8 T cell receptor beta chains below were found in one sample sequenced in a study of cytomegalovirus exposure and HLA in healthy donors. Primers for the PCR totalled 60 Vbeta and 13 Jbeta. Profiled with immunoSEQ multiplex PCR; TCRdb holds only in-frame clones, not every one. The sample records approximately 80,000 clones, about three quarters being singletons. The source material was PBMCs. The receptors shown here come from a woman aged 40 to 50 in good health and CMV-seropositive.

CDR3 protein: CASTRYGQGRDGYTF. In DNA form, the CDR3 reads TGTGCCAGTACACGATACGGACAGGGCCGGGATGGCTACACCTTC. This chain links TRBV2 with TRBJ1-2, with 8 bases aligning to TRBD1. Germline V CDR1 and CDR2: SNHLY, FYNNEI. Losses at the gene ends were 9 bases for V and 6 bases for J; bases not matched to a gene: 15. This CDR3 comprises 15 residues.

CDR3 DNA: TGTGCCAGCAGCTTAGCTAGCGGGGGGGTCCACAATGAGCAGTTCTTC. Its protein product is CASSLASGGVHNEQFF. The rearrangement links TRBV7-2 to TRBJ2-1; 11 nucleotides align to TRBD2. The junction had 3 bases not matched to a gene; V was cut back by 0 bases and J by 5 bases. Germline CDR1 reads SGHTA; CDR2 reads FQGNSA. The CDR3 extends over 16 amino acids.

V usage is TRBV7-6 and J usage is TRBJ2-5; no definite D call. The V end was cut by 5 bases, the J end by 0 bases, with 4 bases between. The CDR3 runs to 12 residues. From germline, CDR1 is SGHVS and CDR2 FNYEAQ. The CDR3 DNA reads as TGTGCCAGCAGCCTCGACCAAGAGACCCAGTACTTC. This translates into CASSLDQETQYF.

This rearrangement joins TRBV4-3 to TRBJ2-1; 11 bases align to TRBD1. V lost 1 base, J lost 9 bases, and 8 bases stayed unmatched. The CDR3 has 16 residues. Germline CDR1 is LGHNA and CDR2 is YSLEER. This CDR3 reads CASSQAGQGAVGEQFF. In nucleotides, the CDR3 is TGCGCCAGCAGCCAAGCAGGACAGGGGGCGGTGGGTGAGCAGTTCTTC.

The rearrangement links TRBV2 to TRBJ2-5, with 11 positions matching TRBD2. CDR1 and CDR2 (germline): SNHLY, FYNNEI. V lost 4 bases and J lost 5; bases outside the gene matches: 6. This CDR3 spans 15 amino acids. The CDR3 here is CASSGLAGGYETQYF. The CDR3 DNA reads as TGTGCCAGCAGTGGGCTAGCGGGAGGTTATGAGACCCAGTACTTC.

CDR3 nucleotide sequence: TGTGCCAGCTCACCTAGGACAGGGTTCGATCAGCCCCAGCATTTT. It is translated as CASSPRTGFDQPQHF. The chain combines TRBV18 with TRBJ1-5, with 8 bases aligning to TRBD1. J gave up 5 bases and V 3 bases, and 6 bases lay outside the gene matches. The germline gives CDR1 KGHSH, CDR2 LQKENI. The CDR3 length is 15 residues.

DNA for the CDR3: TGTGCCAGCAGGGTTTCTACCCTTTTGAACACTGAAGCTTTCTTT. This sequence encodes CASRVSTLLNTEAFF. V is TRBV28 and J is TRBJ1-1, with D unclear. Germline loops: CDR1 MDHEN, CDR2 SYDVKM. Trimming shortened V by 6 bases and J by 0 bases, and 14 bases separated the two germline ends. The CDR3 is 15 amino acids. Based on the CDR3 plus reference TRBV28 and TRBJ1-1, the full variable domain is DVKVTQSSRYLVKRTGEKVFLECVQDMDHENMFWYRQDPGLGLRLIYFSYDVKMKEKGDIPEGYSVSREKKERFSLILESASTNQTSMYLCASRVSTLLNTEAFFGQGTRLTVV.

The table lists this clone with a count of one. The chain employs TRBV30 and TRBJ1-2, with unresolved D. CDR3 size: 11 residues. Germline CDR1 reads GTSNPN; CDR2 reads SVGIG (reference sequence). Trimming removed 2 bases at V and 4 bases at J, with 5 bases between. CDR3 protein: CAWSIGYGYTF. The CDR3 DNA sequence: TGTGCCTGGAGTATCGGCTATGGCTACACCTTC.